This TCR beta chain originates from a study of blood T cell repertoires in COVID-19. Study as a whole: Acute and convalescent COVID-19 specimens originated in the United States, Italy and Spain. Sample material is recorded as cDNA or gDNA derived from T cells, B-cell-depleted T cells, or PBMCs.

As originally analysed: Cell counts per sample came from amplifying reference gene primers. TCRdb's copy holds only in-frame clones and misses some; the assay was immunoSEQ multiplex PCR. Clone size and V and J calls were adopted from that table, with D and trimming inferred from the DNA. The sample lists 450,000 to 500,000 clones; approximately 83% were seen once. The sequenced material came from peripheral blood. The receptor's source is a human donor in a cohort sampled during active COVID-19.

CDR3: CASSLTGQGIHEQYF. The DNA of the CDR3 is TGTGCCAGCAGCTTAACCGGACAGGGTATCCACGAGCAGTACTTC. The rearrangement uses TRBV7-9 and TRBJ2-7; 8 bases agree with TRBD1. The germline V gene encodes CDR1 SEHNR and CDR2 FQNEAQ (reference sequence). V dropped 2 bases and J dropped 5; count of bases not matched to a gene: 8. CDR3 length: 15 amino acids.